The rows below give T cell receptor beta chains drawn from one sample of a study of blood T cell repertoires in COVID-19. The data were produced by immunoSEQ multiplex PCR, yet TCRdb's version contains in-frame clones alone and is incomplete. The data contain around 700,000 clones, approximately 90% of them singletons. The sequenced sample was peripheral blood. The receptors were gathered from a woman younger than 30 with acute or convalescent COVID-19. The CDR3 runs from the conserved cysteine through the conserved F or W. The D gene is left open where the match is weak. The size field is filled for only some rows; it gives once, few, many or a size class.

D,V,size,J,DNA,CDR3
-,TRBV5-1,-,TRBJ2-3,TGCGCCAGCAGCCCGGCCTCCTTTTCGACTAGGCCAGATACGCAGTATTTT,CASSPASFSTRPDTQYF
-,TRBV5-6,-,TRBJ1-5,TGTGCCAGCAGCTCGGTGCAGGGGAATCAGCCCCAGCATTTT,CASSSVQGNQPQHF
-,TRBV5-1,-,TRBJ1-2,TGCGCCAGCAGCTGGCCTGGCGGGGGCTCTAGCTACACCTTC,CASSWPGGGSSYTF
TRBD2,TRBV4-1,-,TRBJ2-7,TGCGCCAGCAGCTTAACTAGCGGGGGGGCCTACGAGCAGTACTTC,CASSLTSGGAYEQYF
-,TRBV4-3,-,TRBJ1-1,TGCGCACGACGGCGGGGCGTGACTGAAGCTTTCTTT,CARRRGVTEAFF
TRBD1,TRBV19,-,TRBJ1-5,TGTGCCAGTACTCAGGACAGGGGGCTCGGCAATCAGCCCCAGCATTTT,CASTQDRGLGNQPQHF
-,TRBV7-9,-,TRBJ1-2,TGTGCCAGCAGCCCGGTTGGAGTCTATGGCTACACCTTC,CASSPVGVYGYTF
-,TRBV4-3,-,TRBJ1-2,TGCGCCAGCAGACATTCAGGTGACTATGGCTACACCTTC,CASRHSGDYGYTF
-,TRBV5-1,-,TRBJ1-1,TGCGCCAGCAGCGGTGGGGCTCCGAACACTGAAGCTTTCTTT,CASSGGAPNTEAFF
-,TRBV3-1/TRBV3-2,-,TRBJ2-2,TGTGCCAGCAGCCCGGCCCGATCACAGAGATCCGGGGAGCTGTTTTTT,CASSPARSQRSGELFF
-,TRBV19,-,TRBJ1-1,TGTGCCAGTAGTACCGGTGGGGGGGGCACTGAAGCTTTCTTT,CASSTGGGGTEAFF
TRBD1,TRBV6-5,-,TRBJ1-2,TGTGCCAGCAGTACCCGGACAGGTAGCTATGGCTACACCTTC,CASSTRTGSYGYTF
-,TRBV28,-,TRBJ1-5,TGTGCCAGCACTTCTCTGGCCCATAGCAATCAGCCCCAGCATTTT,CASTSLAHSNQPQHF
-,TRBV30,-,TRBJ1-1,TGTGCCTGGAGCCTCCATAGGGGATCAGCTTTCTTT,CAWSLHRGSAFF
TRBD1,TRBV7-2,-,TRBJ1-3,TGTGCCAGCAGCTTAGGGGGACAGGGCATCTCTGGAAACACCATATATTTT,CASSLGGQGISGNTIYF
-,TRBV5-8,-,TRBJ1-2,TGTGCCAGCAGCTTCGAGTTCTATGGCTACACCTTC,CASSFEFYGYTF
-,TRBV2,-,TRBJ1-5,TGTGCCAGCAGTGGGGAGGGAAATCAGCCCCAGCATTTT,CASSGEGNQPQHF
TRBD2,TRBV11-2,-,TRBJ2-1,TGTGCCAGCAGCTTAGAAGCGGGGGCCCCACAATACAATGAGCAGTTCTTC,CASSLEAGAPQYNEQFF
TRBD1,TRBV7-2,-,TRBJ1-2,TGTGCCAGCAGCTTACCCCCCGGGACAGGGGGAGATGGCTACACCTTC,CASSLPPGTGGDGYTF
-,TRBV18,-,TRBJ2-7,TGTGCCAGCTCACCCGGTGGGGGCCTCTACGAGCAGTACTTC,CASSPGGGLYEQYF
TRBD2,TRBV19,once,TRBJ2-1,TGTGCCAGTAGTCCTCTAGCGGGGGACCTTCTTATGTCGCTCTACAATGAGCAGTTCTTC,CASSPLAGDLLMSLYNEQFF
-,TRBV6-5,-,TRBJ1-5,TGTGCCAGCAGGGGCCTCGTCTATAGCAATCAGCCCCAGCATTTT,CASRGLVYSNQPQHF
-,TRBV5-1,-,TRBJ1-6,TGCGCCAGCAGCTTGGGGGCAGGCGATAATTCACCCCTCCACTTT,CASSLGAGDNSPLHF
TRBD1,TRBV7-9,-,TRBJ1-3,TGTGCCAGCAGCTTGGGAAACCGACAGGGATGGGGCTCTGGAAACACCATATATTTT,CASSLGNRQGWGSGNTIYF
TRBD1,TRBV13,-,TRBJ1-3,TGTGCCAGCAGCTTAACCCGACAGGGGACCGGAAACACCATATATTTT,CASSLTRQGTGNTIYF
TRBD1,TRBV5-8,-,TRBJ2-7,TGTGCCAGCAGCGAGCTTGGGACAGGGGGCCAAGGAGACGAGCAGTACTTC,CASSELGTGGQGDEQYF
-,TRBV7-8,-,TRBJ2-7,TGTGCCAGCAGTTACAGCTCCTACGAGCAGTACTTC,CASSYSSYEQYF
TRBD1,TRBV11-2,-,TRBJ1-2,TGTGCCAGCAGGGACAGGGGCCTGGGGTACTATGGCTACACCTTC,CASRDRGLGYYGYTF
-,TRBV13,few,TRBJ1-2,TGTGCCAGCAGCTTAGGACGGAACTATGGCTACACCTTC,CASSLGRNYGYTF
TRBD2,TRBV20-1,-,TRBJ2-1,TGCAGTGCTAGTAGCGGGGGGGCCGAGAAATACAATGAGCAGTTCTTC,CSASSGGAEKYNEQFF
TRBD1,TRBV6-6,once,TRBJ1-6,TGTGCCAGCAGTTACTCCGGGACAGACGATTCACCCCTCCACTTT,CASSYSGTDDSPLHF
-,TRBV28,-,TRBJ1-1,TGTGCCAGCAGTTTAAGTAGGTTAGGGGCCCCTGAAGCTTTCTTT,CASSLSRLGAPEAFF
TRBD1,TRBV11-2,-,TRBJ2-3,TGTGCCAGCAGCTGGACACAGGGGGCTCGCACAGATACGCAGTATTTT,CASSWTQGARTDTQYF
-,TRBV7-2,-,TRBJ1-2,TGTGCCAGCTCCCCAACCCCAGGGGCTGGCTACACCTTC,CASSPTPGAGYTF
TRBD1,TRBV5-1,-,TRBJ1-2,TGCGCCAGCAGCTCCTTGGACAGGTTTAATTCTAACTATGGCTACACCTTC,CASSSLDRFNSNYGYTF
-,TRBV12-3/TRBV12-4,-,TRBJ1-2,TGTGCCAGCAGTTTAGGACAGGAGTATGGCTACACCTTC,CASSLGQEYGYTF
-,TRBV7-2,-,TRBJ1-6,TGTGCCAGCAGCTTTACATCCAGCGGTTCACCCCTCCACTTT,CASSFTSSGSPLHF
TRBD2,TRBV2,-,TRBJ2-2,TGTGCCAGCAGAGCGGGGGCCGGCGGGGAGCTGTTTTTT,CASRAGAGGELFF
TRBD1,TRBV9,-,TRBJ1-4,TGTGCCAGCAGCCCCGGGGGCAGGGGGCATGAAAAACTGTTTTTT,CASSPGGRGHEKLFF
-,TRBV6-5,-,TRBJ2-1,TGTGCCAGCAGTTACTACATCTCCTCTCCGTTCTTC,CASSYYISSPFF
-,TRBV5-1,-,TRBJ2-5,TGCGCCAGCAGCTTAGTTCCGGGACAACTCCCCCAGTACTTC,CASSLVPGQLPQYF
TRBD1,TRBV3-1/TRBV3-2,-,TRBJ2-1,TGTGCCAGCAGCGTACGAGACAGGGTTGGCAATGAGCAGTTCTTC,CASSVRDRVGNEQFF
TRBD1,TRBV4-1,-,TRBJ1-4,TGCGCCAGCAGCCAATTAACAGGGGCGGGAGAAAAACTGTTTTTT,CASSQLTGAGEKLFF
TRBD2,TRBV10-3,-,TRBJ2-3,TGTGCCATCAGTGAGATACTAGCGGAGCCCACAGATACGCAGTATTTT,CAISEILAEPTDTQYF
-,TRBV11-3,-,TRBJ2-2,TGTGCCAGCAGCATGGGGGGCGGGGAGCTGTTTTTT,CASSMGGGELFF
-,TRBV6-4,few,TRBJ1-1,TGTGCCAGGAGGGCTGAAGCTTTCTTT,CARRAEAFF
-,TRBV6-6,-,TRBJ2-2,TGTGCCAGCAGCCCGTTTGGGAGCTATGCCGGGGAGCTGTTTTTT,CASSPFGSYAGELFF